This T cell receptor (beta chain) emerged from a study of molecular identifiers for immune sequencing clone quantification. This clonotype showed up just a few times. Its antigen is as yet unknown. The junction departs from the called germline gene at one end, perhaps through a read error. MiXCR was run by TCRdb on the PCR reads, yielding one entry per CDR3 protein. The sample carries about 89,000 distinct CDR3 sequences, roughly 19% recorded once. Findings and caveats of the study: Investigators reportedly could detect spiked Jurkat TCR RNA from one cell among some 940,000 naive cells. Underestimated sizes of highly expanded clones could result from identical TCR molecules that share a barcode. Effector cells had over 98% of their molecules in clones above 20 RNA copies, while naive cells had under 1%.

This CDR3 has 16 amino acids. CDR1 and CDR2 (germline): MNHEY, SVGEGT. The receptor comes from a human donor in good health. Some libraries in this study had Jurkat cell RNA spiked in. The rearrangement uses TRBV6-2 or TRBV6-3 and TRBJ2-3, with D possibly being TRBD2 (5 bases). Material for sequencing was naive CD8+ T cells from blood, with Jurkat cell RNA spiked in. As to subset: FACS-sorted CD8+CD4-CCR7+CD45RA+ naive T cells. The CDR3 coding sequence is TGTGCCAGCAGTTACGGCATCTTGGGGAGCACAGATACGCGGTATTTT. Encoded protein: CASSYGILGSTDTRYF.